The rows below give T cell receptor beta chains drawn from one sample of a study of blood T cell repertoires in COVID-19. Only in-frame clones appear in the TCRdb table, and some are missing; sequencing was by immunoSEQ multiplex PCR. The sample records over 75,000 clones, approximately 80% being singletons. The sample taken for sequencing was peripheral blood. All receptors come from a man in his 70s with acute or convalescent COVID-19. CDR3s include the opening cysteine and the closing phenylalanine or tryptophan. Fields, in order: CDR3 length, V gene, clone size, D gene, J gene, CDR3 protein, CDR3 DNA. D genes are given only for firm matches. Where a row states a size, it is once, few, many or the class of an expanded clone; other rows omit it.

len: 16; v_gene: TRBV24-1; abundance: .; d_gene: .; j_gene: TRBJ2-2; CDR3aa: CATSDWWDTDTGELFF; CDR3nt: TGTGCCACCAGTGATTGGTGGGACACCGACACCGGGGAGCTGTTTTTT
len: 21; v_gene: TRBV18; abundance: .; d_gene: TRBD2; j_gene: TRBJ2-7; CDR3aa: CASSPRSVGLAGGHRGLEQYF; CDR3nt: TGTGCCAGCTCCCCCCGCTCGGTGGGACTAGCGGGAGGGCATAGGGGATTGGAGCAGTACTTC
len: 14; v_gene: TRBV11-1; abundance: .; d_gene: .; j_gene: TRBJ2-3; CDR3aa: CASSFSGYTDTQYF; CDR3nt: TGTGCCAGCAGCTTTAGCGGTTACACAGATACGCAGTATTTT
len: 15; v_gene: TRBV27; abundance: once; d_gene: .; j_gene: TRBJ1-2; CDR3aa: CASSSPAQANYGYTF; CDR3nt: TGTGCCAGCAGTTCCCCTGCCCAGGCTAACTATGGCTACACCTTC
len: 18; v_gene: TRBV21-1; abundance: few; d_gene: .; j_gene: TRBJ2-1; CDR3aa: CATKRLAETLSPYNEQFF; CDR3nt: TGTGCCACCAAACGACTAGCGGAGACCCTGTCCCCCTACAATGAGCAGTTCTTC
len: 16; v_gene: TRBV11-3; abundance: once; d_gene: TRBD2; j_gene: TRBJ2-2; CDR3aa: CASSHGSGSGTGELFF; CDR3nt: TGTGCCAGCAGCCACGGGAGCGGGAGTGGGACCGGGGAGCTGTTTTTT
len: 16; v_gene: TRBV12-1; abundance: .; d_gene: .; j_gene: TRBJ2-7; CDR3aa: CASSFALFDWSYEQYF; CDR3nt: TGTGCCAGCAGCTTTGCATTGTTTGACTGGTCCTACGAGCAGTACTTC
len: 14; v_gene: TRBV19; abundance: .; d_gene: TRBD2; j_gene: TRBJ2-7; CDR3aa: CASSLKRGLYEQYF; CDR3nt: TGTGCCAGTAGTTTGAAGCGGGGACTCTACGAGCAGTACTTC
len: 15; v_gene: TRBV18; abundance: .; d_gene: TRBD2; j_gene: TRBJ2-1; CDR3aa: CASSPLERGGDEQFF; CDR3nt: TGTGCCAGCTCACCCCTCGAGCGGGGGGGCGATGAGCAGTTCTTC
len: 15; v_gene: TRBV24-1; abundance: .; d_gene: TRBD2; j_gene: TRBJ2-5; CDR3aa: CATSERTSGSETQYF; CDR3nt: TGTGCCACCAGTGAACGGACTAGCGGGAGTGAGACCCAGTACTTC
len: 16; v_gene: TRBV5-5; abundance: .; d_gene: .; j_gene: TRBJ1-3; CDR3aa: CASSFGQTSSGNTIYF; CDR3nt: TGTGCCAGCAGCTTTGGACAAACCAGCTCTGGAAACACCATATATTTT
len: 14; v_gene: TRBV2; abundance: .; d_gene: .; j_gene: TRBJ1-2; CDR3aa: CASSERGLGYGYTF; CDR3nt: TGTGCCAGCAGTGAGCGGGGCCTGGGCTATGGCTACACCTTC
len: 16; v_gene: TRBV19; abundance: .; d_gene: TRBD2; j_gene: TRBJ2-1; CDR3aa: CASCLGLAGGMNEQFF; CDR3nt: TGTGCCTCATGCCTGGGGCTAGCGGGAGGTATGAATGAGCAGTTCTTC
len: 15; v_gene: TRBV5-1; abundance: .; d_gene: TRBD2; j_gene: TRBJ2-5; CDR3aa: CASGTSGGAAETQYF; CDR3nt: TGCGCCAGCGGTACTAGCGGGGGGGCGGCGGAGACCCAGTACTTC
len: 12; v_gene: TRBV28; abundance: .; d_gene: TRBD1; j_gene: TRBJ2-7; CDR3aa: CASSRDSYEQYF; CDR3nt: TGTGCCAGCAGTAGGGACAGCTACGAGCAGTACTTC
len: 14; v_gene: TRBV18; abundance: .; d_gene: TRBD2; j_gene: TRBJ2-2; CDR3aa: CASSGLASTGELFF; CDR3nt: TGTGCCAGCTCCGGACTAGCGAGCACCGGGGAGCTGTTTTTT
len: 15; v_gene: TRBV6-1; abundance: once; d_gene: .; j_gene: TRBJ2-7; CDR3aa: CASRLDSSGAYEQYF; CDR3nt: TGTGCCAGCAGACTAGATTCGTCGGGAGCCTACGAGCAGTACTTC
len: 18; v_gene: TRBV5-1; abundance: .; d_gene: TRBD2; j_gene: TRBJ2-1; CDR3aa: CASSAPASGRSTYNEQFF; CDR3nt: TGCGCCAGCAGCGCCCCCGCCAGCGGGAGATCTACCTACAATGAGCAGTTCTTC
len: 17; v_gene: TRBV5-4; abundance: .; d_gene: TRBD1; j_gene: TRBJ2-1; CDR3aa: CASSPPRGQGSYNEQFF; CDR3nt: TGTGCCAGCAGCCCACCCCGTGGACAGGGCTCCTACAATGAGCAGTTCTTC
len: 14; v_gene: TRBV6-6; abundance: .; d_gene: TRBD2; j_gene: TRBJ2-7; CDR3aa: CATWEREGPYEQYF; CDR3nt: TGTGCCACCTGGGAGCGGGAGGGTCCGTACGAGCAGTACTTC
len: 12; v_gene: TRBV28; abundance: .; d_gene: .; j_gene: TRBJ1-1; CDR3aa: CASSLLRSEAFF; CDR3nt: TGTGCCAGCAGTTTACTACGGTCTGAAGCTTTCTTT
len: 14; v_gene: TRBV3-1/TRBV3-2; abundance: .; d_gene: .; j_gene: TRBJ2-1; CDR3aa: CASSQAGGLPARVF; CDR3nt: TGTGCCAGCAGCCAAGCTGGCGGGCTTCCTGCCCGGGTCTTC
len: 13; v_gene: TRBV6-5; abundance: few; d_gene: .; j_gene: TRBJ2-1; CDR3aa: CASSRGTYNEQFF; CDR3nt: TGTGCCAGCTCGCGGGGAACCTACAATGAGCAGTTCTTC
len: 15; v_gene: TRBV28; abundance: .; d_gene: TRBD2; j_gene: TRBJ2-2; CDR3aa: CASSTAGANTGELFF; CDR3nt: TGTGCCAGCAGTACCGCGGGAGCGAACACCGGGGAGCTGTTTTTT
len: 13; v_gene: TRBV12-5; abundance: .; d_gene: .; j_gene: TRBJ2-5; CDR3aa: CASALGQGETQYF; CDR3nt: TGTGCTAGTGCACTAGGTCAAGGGGAGACCCAGTACTTC
len: 14; v_gene: TRBV6-2/TRBV6-3; abundance: .; d_gene: .; j_gene: TRBJ2-3; CDR3aa: CASSFSSITDTQYF; CDR3nt: TGTGCCAGCAGTTTTAGCAGTATCACAGATACGCAGTATTTT
len: 13; v_gene: TRBV12-3/TRBV12-4; abundance: .; d_gene: .; j_gene: TRBJ1-2; CDR3aa: CASSFQGNYGYTF; CDR3nt: TGTGCCAGCAGTTTTCAGGGGAACTATGGCTACACCTTC
len: 14; v_gene: TRBV2; abundance: .; d_gene: .; j_gene: TRBJ1-2; CDR3aa: CASSEWTSERGYTF; CDR3nt: TGTGCCAGCAGTGAGTGGACTTCCGAGAGGGGCTACACCTTC
len: 16; v_gene: TRBV7-6; abundance: .; d_gene: TRBD2; j_gene: TRBJ2-5; CDR3aa: CASSLGLAGLQETQYF; CDR3nt: TGTGCCAGCAGCTTAGGGCTAGCGGGATTACAAGAGACCCAGTACTTC
len: 14; v_gene: TRBV28; abundance: .; d_gene: .; j_gene: TRBJ2-1; CDR3aa: CASSYLQGLNEQFF; CDR3nt: TGTGCCAGCAGTTATCTACAGGGTCTCAATGAGCAGTTCTTC
len: 13; v_gene: TRBV28; abundance: .; d_gene: TRBD1; j_gene: TRBJ2-1; CDR3aa: CASRKTGSSEQFF; CDR3nt: TGTGCCAGCAGAAAGACAGGGAGTAGTGAGCAGTTCTTC
len: 15; v_gene: TRBV18; abundance: .; d_gene: .; j_gene: TRBJ2-2; CDR3aa: CASSPLTANTGELFF; CDR3nt: TGTGCCAGCTCACCATTGACAGCCAACACCGGGGAGCTGTTTTTT
len: 16; v_gene: TRBV6-5; abundance: .; d_gene: TRBD2; j_gene: TRBJ2-7; CDR3aa: CASSYSGRARTYEQYF; CDR3nt: TGTGCCAGCAGTTACTCAGGGAGGGCACGGACCTACGAGCAGTACTTC
len: 15; v_gene: TRBV6-1; abundance: once; d_gene: .; j_gene: TRBJ1-5; CDR3aa: CASSEQEGGLQPQHF; CDR3nt: TGTGCCAGCAGTGAACAGGAAGGAGGACTACAGCCCCAGCATTTT
len: 18; v_gene: TRBV5-1; abundance: few; d_gene: .; j_gene: TRBJ2-6; CDR3aa: CASSLFMVAGDGANVLTF; CDR3nt: TGCGCCAGCAGCTTGTTCATGGTAGCAGGGGATGGGGCCAACGTCCTGACTTTC
len: 13; v_gene: TRBV7-8; abundance: .; d_gene: .; j_gene: TRBJ1-1; CDR3aa: CASRPRGNTEAFF; CDR3nt: TGTGCCAGCAGACCTAGGGGGAACACTGAAGCTTTCTTT
len: 14; v_gene: TRBV19; abundance: .; d_gene: .; j_gene: TRBJ2-1; CDR3aa: CAGSQRAGNNEQFF; CDR3nt: TGTGCCGGATCCCAGCGGGCTGGTAATAATGAGCAGTTCTTC
len: 16; v_gene: TRBV4-3; abundance: .; d_gene: TRBD2; j_gene: TRBJ2-3; CDR3aa: CASSQVGLAHTDTQYF; CDR3nt: TGCGCCAGCAGCCAAGTCGGACTAGCCCACACAGATACGCAGTATTTT
len: 14; v_gene: TRBV6-2/TRBV6-3; abundance: .; d_gene: TRBD1; j_gene: TRBJ1-2; CDR3aa: CASSRGQGPYGYTF; CDR3nt: TGTGCCAGCAGTCGAGGACAGGGGCCCTATGGCTACACCTTC
len: 17; v_gene: TRBV5-1; abundance: .; d_gene: .; j_gene: TRBJ2-1; CDR3aa: CASSLAVAASSGNEQFF; CDR3nt: TGCGCCAGCAGCTTGGCAGTAGCGGCCTCCTCCGGCAATGAGCAGTTCTTC
len: 16; v_gene: TRBV18; abundance: .; d_gene: TRBD2; j_gene: TRBJ2-1; CDR3aa: CASSPPASGGFIEQFF; CDR3nt: TGTGCCAGCTCACCCCCCGCTAGCGGGGGGTTTATTGAGCAGTTCTTC
len: 18; v_gene: TRBV6-1; abundance: .; d_gene: TRBD1; j_gene: TRBJ1-5; CDR3aa: CASSGRSDRGRVNQPQHF; CDR3nt: TGTGCCAGCAGTGGGCGCTCGGACAGGGGGCGAGTCAATCAGCCCCAGCATTTT
len: 15; v_gene: TRBV6-5; abundance: .; d_gene: TRBD1; j_gene: TRBJ1-5; CDR3aa: CASRRDRGGNQPQHF; CDR3nt: TGTGCCAGCAGAAGAGACAGGGGTGGCAATCAGCCCCAGCATTTT
len: 16; v_gene: TRBV7-8; abundance: .; d_gene: .; j_gene: TRBJ1-6; CDR3aa: CASSLAQVLSGSPLHF; CDR3nt: TGTGCCAGCAGCTTAGCGCAGGTGCTAAGTGGATCACCCCTCCACTTT
len: 14; v_gene: TRBV9; abundance: .; d_gene: .; j_gene: TRBJ1-1; CDR3aa: CASSVGMKGTEAFF; CDR3nt: TGTGCCAGCAGCGTAGGGATGAAGGGGACTGAAGCTTTCTTT
len: 15; v_gene: TRBV4-1; abundance: few; d_gene: TRBD1; j_gene: TRBJ2-3; CDR3aa: CASSQTWTGDATQYF; CDR3nt: TGCGCCAGCAGCCAAACATGGACAGGGGACGCTACGCAGTATTTT
len: 13; v_gene: TRBV6-6; abundance: .; d_gene: .; j_gene: TRBJ1-1; CDR3aa: CASRRQADTEAFF; CDR3nt: TGTGCCAGCAGACGACAGGCAGACACTGAAGCTTTCTTT
len: 13; v_gene: TRBV11-2; abundance: few; d_gene: .; j_gene: TRBJ2-3; CDR3aa: CASSPPYTDTQYF; CDR3nt: TGTGCCAGCAGCCCCCCTTACACAGATACGCAGTATTTT
len: 14; v_gene: TRBV11-2; abundance: .; d_gene: .; j_gene: TRBJ1-2; CDR3aa: CASSFLGGNYGYTF; CDR3nt: TGTGCCAGCAGCTTTTTAGGCGGGAACTATGGCTACACCTTC
len: 16; v_gene: TRBV9; abundance: .; d_gene: TRBD2; j_gene: TRBJ2-1; CDR3aa: CASSFQGREGRNEQFF; CDR3nt: TGTGCCAGCAGCTTCCAGGGGCGGGAGGGTCGGAATGAGCAGTTCTTC
len: 18; v_gene: TRBV7-6; abundance: .; d_gene: TRBD1; j_gene: TRBJ1-3; CDR3aa: CASSLVGTGAYSGNTIYF; CDR3nt: TGTGCCAGCAGCTTAGTGGGGACAGGGGCGTACTCTGGAAACACCATATATTTT
len: 14; v_gene: TRBV7-3; abundance: .; d_gene: .; j_gene: TRBJ2-1; CDR3aa: CASSKAGSYNEQFF; CDR3nt: TGTGCCAGCAGCAAAGCGGGCTCCTACAATGAGCAGTTCTTC
len: 16; v_gene: TRBV23-1; abundance: few; d_gene: .; j_gene: TRBJ1-2; CDR3aa: CASRIGGRRFRNGYTF; CDR3nt: TGCGCCAGCAGGATAGGGGGACGGCGATTTCGGAATGGCTACACCTTC
len: 14; v_gene: TRBV6-6; abundance: .; d_gene: TRBD2; j_gene: TRBJ2-2; CDR3aa: CASSVAGATGELFF; CDR3nt: TGTGCCAGCAGCGTAGCGGGGGCCACCGGGGAGCTGTTTTTT
len: 14; v_gene: TRBV19; abundance: .; d_gene: TRBD2; j_gene: TRBJ2-1; CDR3aa: CASSISGRWDEQFF; CDR3nt: TGTGCCAGTAGTATTAGCGGGAGGTGGGATGAGCAGTTCTTC
len: 15; v_gene: TRBV28; abundance: .; d_gene: .; j_gene: TRBJ1-6; CDR3aa: CASRVPSSYNSPLHF; CDR3nt: TGCGCCAGCAGAGTCCCTAGCTCCTATAATTCACCCCTCCACTTT
len: 15; v_gene: TRBV5-1; abundance: .; d_gene: .; j_gene: TRBJ1-3; CDR3aa: CASSASTGTGNTIYF; CDR3nt: TGCGCCAGCAGCGCGTCGACAGGTACAGGAAACACCATATATTTT